A single TCR beta chain is shown here with its context. Its antigen is unidentified. The record originates from a study of CD8+CD57+ T cells in acquired aplastic anemia. Patients included in sequencing had previously demonstrated CD8+CD57+ cell expansion by flow cytometry. No therapy had been given to the patients at the time of blood sampling. Findings and limits, study-wide: Patients and controls had CD8+ Simpson's diversity values that were not significantly distinct. Shared by patients and controls, 25 to 35 CD8+ CDR3s were abundant in patients.

From germline, CDR1 is SNHLY and CDR2 FYNNEI. The germline V and J ends were trimmed by 3 bases and 8 bases, with 20 bases remaining between them. The CDR3 totals 16 residues. The study profiled TCR beta VDJ and CDR3 using genomic DNA as template. Each CDR3 protein gets one entry after TCRdb re-called the reads with MiXCR. The sample holds approximately 57,000 distinct CDR3 sequences; approximately 52% are singletons and the top ten take under 20%. The chain couples TRBV2 to TRBJ2-1; D perhaps matches TRBD2 (7 bases). Material for sequencing was sorted CD4+, CD8+, or CD8+CD57+ T cells (not recorded which) from PBMCs. The sequence derives from a human donor with aplastic anemia. In DNA form, the CDR3 reads TGTGCCAGCAGTGAGGGTGCGGGGGCGGTGTACTATGAGCAGTTCTTC. Protein product: CASSEGAGAVYYEQFF.